A selection of T cell receptor beta chains follows, all from one sample in a study of regulatory T cells in long-lasting Graves disease. TCRdb redid the calling of the multiplex PCR reads with MiXCR, one entry per CDR3 protein. The sample consists of 600,000 to 800,000 distinct CDR3 sequences, about 30% of them appearing once. Specimen: peripheral blood mononuclear cells (PBMCs), collected when the disease was refractory, from a patient treated with antithyroid drugs. The source of these receptors is a female donor with Graves disease. The CDR3 runs from the conserved cysteine through the conserved F or W. A D gene is named only where the DNA matches it firmly. Not every row has a clone size; where given, it reads once, few, many or a size class.

TRBD2,NA,TRBV5-1,TRBJ2-5,CASSLGSSGLQETQYF,TGCGCCAGCAGCTTGGGTTCTAGCGGACTCCAAGAGACCCAGTACTTC
TRBD2,NA,TRBV6-1,TRBJ2-7,CASSASDLAGGHYEQYF,TGTGCCAGCAGTGCGTCGGATCTAGCGGGAGGACATTACGAGCAGTACTTC
TRBD1,NA,TRBV5-1,TRBJ1-1,CASSLVWDRVTEAFF,TGCGCCAGCAGCTTGGTATGGGACAGGGTCACTGAAGCTTTCTTT
TRBD1,few,TRBV3-1,TRBJ1-2,CASSQGRGRPRGYTF,TGTGCCAGCAGCCAAGGCAGGGGGCGACCTCGGGGCTACACCTTC
NA,many,TRBV11-2,TRBJ2-7,CASSLVGGLGGEQYF,TGTGCCAGCAGCTTAGTTGGAGGCCTCGGTGGGGAGCAGTACTTC
TRBD1,NA,TRBV2,TRBJ2-5,CASSFRDREGPETQYF,TGTGCCAGCAGTTTCCGGGACAGGGAGGGTCCGGAGACCCAGTACTTC
TRBD2,NA,TRBV12-3/TRBV12-4,TRBJ2-3,CASSLGWGGRGDTQYF,TGTGCCAGCAGTTTAGGTTGGGGCGGGAGAGGTGATACGCAGTATTTT
TRBD2,NA,TRBV6-2/TRBV6-3,TRBJ2-1,CASSALAGGAYNEQFF,TGTGCCAGCAGTGCCCTAGCGGGAGGGGCCTACAATGAGCAGTTCTTC
TRBD2,many,TRBV6-2/TRBV6-3,TRBJ2-7,CASSSREGLRDEQYF,TGTGCCAGCAGTTCGCGGGAGGGCCTCCGCGACGAGCAGTACTTC
NA,NA,TRBV6-1,TRBJ1-2,CASSREQGLHGYTF,TGTGCCAGCAGTCGGGAGCAGGGTCTGCATGGCTACACCTTC
NA,NA,TRBV19,TRBJ2-3,CASKGLLTDTQYF,TGTGCCAGTAAAGGACTGCTCACAGATACGCAGTATTTT
NA,few,TRBV9,TRBJ1-1,CASSATDSNTEAFF,TGTGCCAGCAGCGCCACGGACAGCAACACTGAAGCTTTCTTT
TRBD2,few,TRBV10-3,TRBJ2-2,CAISVRASGGTGELFF,TGTGCCATCAGTGTCCGGGCGAGCGGGGGCACCGGGGAGCTGTTTTTT
TRBD1,many,TRBV28,TRBJ1-2,CASSHRGRNYGYTF,TGTGCCAGCAGCCACAGGGGGCGGAACTATGGCTACACCTTC
TRBD1,few,TRBV5-6,TRBJ1-6,CASSSRQGIPPLHF,TGTGCCAGCAGCTCAAGACAGGGTATACCACCCCTCCACTTT
NA,few,TRBV9,TRBJ1-2,CASSVGSQANYGYTF,TGTGCCAGCAGCGTAGGGTCTCAAGCTAACTATGGCTACACCTTC
TRBD1,NA,TRBV19,TRBJ1-5,CASSILDRVISNQPQHF,TGTGCCAGTAGTATATTGGACAGGGTTATTAGCAATCAGCCCCAGCATTTT
TRBD2,many,TRBV12-3/TRBV12-4,TRBJ2-4,CASSKLAGGGNIQYF,TGTGCCAGCAGTAAACTAGCGGGGGGGGGGAACATTCAGTACTTC
NA,NA,TRBV19,TRBJ1-1,CASSIVQGRNTEAFF,TGTGCCAGTAGTATAGTTCAGGGAAGGAACACTGAAGCTTTCTTT
TRBD1,few,TRBV9,TRBJ1-5,CASSAQGTQPQHF,TGTGCCAGCAGCGCACAGGGGACTCAGCCCCAGCATTTT
TRBD2,few,TRBV9,TRBJ2-2,CASSVEAGHTGELFF,TGTGCCAGCAGCGTAGAAGCGGGACACACCGGGGAGCTGTTTTTT
TRBD2,NA,TRBV30,TRBJ2-7,CAWLSSGRSEQYF,TGTGCCTGGCTTTCTAGCGGGAGGAGCGAGCAGTACTTC
TRBD1,few,TRBV19,TRBJ2-3,CASSIGTGIGFADTQYF,TGTGCCAGTAGTATAGGGACAGGGATTGGATTCGCAGATACGCAGTATTTT
TRBD2,few,TRBV5-1,TRBJ2-7,CARTGGTSAYEQYF,TGCGCCAGAACGGGGGGGACTAGTGCATACGAGCAGTACTTC
TRBD1,few,TRBV29-1,TRBJ1-2,CSVEKDRGKNYGYTF,TGCAGCGTGGAGAAGGACAGGGGGAAAAACTATGGCTACACCTTC
NA,few,TRBV5-1,TRBJ1-1,CASSYDSINTEAFF,TGCGCCAGCAGCTACGACAGTATCAACACTGAAGCTTTCTTT
TRBD1,many,TRBV11-2,TRBJ1-1,CASSLTGGEAFF,TGTGCCAGCAGCCTGACAGGGGGAGAAGCTTTCTTT
NA,many,TRBV2,TRBJ1-4,CASSDRDEKLFF,TGTGCCAGCAGTGACAGGGACGAAAAACTGTTTTTT
TRBD2,many,TRBV11-2,TRBJ2-7,CASSVTSGSSYEQYF,TGTGCCAGCAGCGTAACTAGCGGAAGCTCCTACGAGCAGTACTTC
NA,NA,TRBV20-1,TRBJ2-7,CSAPDRLEEQYF,TGCAGTGCGCCGGACCGGTTAGAAGAGCAGTACTTC
NA,many,TRBV18,TRBJ2-5,CASSRDNQETQYF,TGTGCCAGCTCGAGGGATAACCAAGAGACCCAGTACTTC
TRBD2,NA,TRBV19,TRBJ2-7,CASSTSGSEQYF,TGTGCCAGTAGTACTAGCGGGAGCGAGCAGTACTTC